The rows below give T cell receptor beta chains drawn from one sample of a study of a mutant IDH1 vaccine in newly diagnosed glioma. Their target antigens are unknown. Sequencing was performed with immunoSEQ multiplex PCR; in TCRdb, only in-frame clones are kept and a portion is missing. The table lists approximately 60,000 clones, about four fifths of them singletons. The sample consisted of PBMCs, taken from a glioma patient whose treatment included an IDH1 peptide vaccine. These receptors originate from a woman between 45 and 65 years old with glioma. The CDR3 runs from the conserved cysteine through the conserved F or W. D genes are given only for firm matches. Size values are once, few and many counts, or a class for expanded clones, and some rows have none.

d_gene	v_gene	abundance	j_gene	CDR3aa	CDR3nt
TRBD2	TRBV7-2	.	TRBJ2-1	CASSLEGLAGYNEQFF	TGTGCCAGCAGCTTGGAGGGACTAGCGGGCTACAATGAGCAGTTCTTC
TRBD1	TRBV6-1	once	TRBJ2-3	CASRAGTGGTDTQYF	TGTGCCAGCAGAGCCGGGACAGGGGGCACAGATACGCAGTATTTT
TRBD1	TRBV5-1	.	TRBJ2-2	CASSESGTGITGELFF	TGCGCCAGCAGCGAATCCGGGACAGGGATCACCGGGGAGCTGTTTTTT
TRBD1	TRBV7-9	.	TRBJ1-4	CASSARTGENEKLFF	TGTGCCAGCAGCGCACGGACAGGGGAGAATGAAAAACTGTTTTTT
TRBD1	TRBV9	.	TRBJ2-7	CASSLTGGFYEQYF	TGTGCCAGCAGCCTTACAGGGGGCTTCTACGAGCAGTACTTC
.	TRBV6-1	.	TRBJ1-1	CASSVSVNTEAFF	TGTGCCAGCAGTGTCTCCGTGAACACTGAAGCTTTCTTT
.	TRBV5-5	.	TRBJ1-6	CASSLVRANSPLHF	TGTGCCAGCAGCTTGGTCAGAGCTAATTCACCCCTCCACTTT
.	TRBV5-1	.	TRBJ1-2	CASSLVADTGYGYTF	TGCGCCAGCAGCTTGGTGGCAGATACGGGATATGGCTACACCTTC
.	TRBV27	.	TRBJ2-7	CASSLSQGRVTYEQYF	TGTGCCAGCAGTTTATCTCAGGGGAGGGTAACCTACGAGCAGTACTTC
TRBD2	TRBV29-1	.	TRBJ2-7	CSAHPAGGNHYEQYF	TGCAGCGCCCACCCGGCGGGGGGGAATCACTACGAGCAGTACTTC
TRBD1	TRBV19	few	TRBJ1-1	CASSIMGTGDEAFF	TGTGCCAGTAGTATAATGGGGACAGGGGATGAAGCTTTCTTT
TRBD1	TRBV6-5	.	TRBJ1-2	CASSYSAGGYGYTF	TGTGCCAGCAGTTACTCCGCAGGGGGCTATGGCTACACCTTC
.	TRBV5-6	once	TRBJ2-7	CASSGLGANSYEQYF	TGTGCCAGCAGCGGGTTGGGGGCCAACTCCTACGAGCAGTACTTC
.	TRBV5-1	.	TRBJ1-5	CASTWGASNQPQHF	TGCGCCAGCACCTGGGGAGCCAGCAATCAGCCCCAGCATTTT
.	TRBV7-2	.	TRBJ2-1	CASRGGGTYNEQFF	TGTGCCAGCCGTGGCGGGGGCACCTACAATGAGCAGTTCTTC
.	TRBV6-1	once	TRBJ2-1	CASTPRVVNEQFF	TGTGCCAGCACCCCGAGAGTGGTGAATGAGCAGTTCTTC
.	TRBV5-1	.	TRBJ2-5	CASSFGRGGETQYF	TGCGCCAGCAGCTTCGGCAGGGGAGGGGAGACCCAGTACTTC
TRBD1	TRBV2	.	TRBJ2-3	CASSARPSDRGGTQYF	TGTGCCAGCAGTGCCCGACCTTCGGACAGGGGGGGTACGCAGTATTTT
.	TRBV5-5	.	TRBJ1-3	CASSLGALGGNTIYF	TGTGCCAGCAGCTTGGGGGCCCTGGGTGGAAACACCATATATTTT
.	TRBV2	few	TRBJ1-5	CASSLGAGNQPQHF	TGTGCCAGCAGTCTGGGGGCGGGCAATCAGCCCCAGCATTTT
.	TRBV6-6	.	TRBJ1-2	CASSYAGRGGPF	TGTGCCAGCAGTTACGCCGGTAGGGGGGGACCCTTC
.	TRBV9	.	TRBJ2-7	CASSMGGPSEQYF	TGTGCCAGCTCGATGGGGGGTCCCTCCGAGCAGTACTTC
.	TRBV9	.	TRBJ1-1	CASSPTLSGSLRTEAFF	TGTGCCAGCAGCCCCACTCTATCCGGGAGCCTCAGGACTGAAGCTTTCTTT
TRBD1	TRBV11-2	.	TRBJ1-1	CASSFRTGNTEAFF	TGTGCCAGCAGCTTCCGGACAGGGAACACTGAAGCTTTCTTT
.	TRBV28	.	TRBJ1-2	CASSFIRTRFNYGYTF	TGTGCCAGCAGTTTCATTCGGACACGTTTTAACTATGGCTACACCTTC
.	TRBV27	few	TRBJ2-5	CASSLSGGQTQYF	TGTGCCAGCAGTTTATCGGGGGGACAGACCCAGTACTTC
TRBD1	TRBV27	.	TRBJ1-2	CASSLSATGVGYGYTF	TGTGCCAGCAGTTTGAGTGCGACAGGGGTTGGCTATGGCTACACCTTC
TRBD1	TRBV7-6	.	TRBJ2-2	CASSSRDRSTGELFF	TGTGCCAGCAGCTCCCGGGACAGGTCCACCGGGGAGCTGTTTTTT
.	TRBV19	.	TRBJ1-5	CASRLFAGASEPQHF	TGTGCCAGCCGTCTTTTCGCAGGGGCGTCCGAGCCCCAGCATTTT
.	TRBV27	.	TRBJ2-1	CASSSQGLVFDEQFF	TGTGCCAGCAGTTCACAGGGTTTGGTATTCGATGAGCAGTTCTTC
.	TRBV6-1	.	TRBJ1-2	CASSELPGNGYTF	TGTGCCAGCAGTGAATTACCAGGCAACGGCTACACCTTC
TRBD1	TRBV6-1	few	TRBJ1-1	CASSHRGGTEAFF	TGTGCCAGCAGCCACAGGGGTGGGACTGAAGCTTTCTTT
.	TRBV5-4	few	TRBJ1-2	CASSLDGSGYTF	TGTGCCAGCAGCTTGGATGGGAGCGGCTACACCTTC
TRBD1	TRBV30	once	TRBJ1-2	CAWSVGQANYGYTF	TGTGCCTGGAGTGTGGGACAGGCTAACTATGGCTACACCTTC
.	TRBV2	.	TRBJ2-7	CASEAVYSYEQYF	TGTGCCAGCGAGGCAGTGTACTCCTACGAGCAGTACTTC
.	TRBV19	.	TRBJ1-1	CASTKRSRDTEAFF	TGTGCCAGTACCAAACGGAGTCGGGACACTGAAGCTTTCTTT
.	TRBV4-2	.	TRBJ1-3	CASSQDRDGNTIYF	TGTGCCAGCAGCCAAGACAGGGATGGAAACACCATATATTTT
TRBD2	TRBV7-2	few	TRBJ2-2	CASSESGGLHTGELFF	TGTGCCAGCAGCGAGAGCGGGGGTCTACACACCGGGGAGCTGTTTTTT
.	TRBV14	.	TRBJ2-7	CASSQDLAGYHYEQYF	TGTGCCAGCAGCCAAGATTTAGCAGGTTATCACTACGAGCAGTACTTC
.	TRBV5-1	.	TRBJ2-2	CASSLAVLTGELFF	TGCGCCAGCAGCTTGGCCGTCCTCACGGGGGAGCTGTTTTTT
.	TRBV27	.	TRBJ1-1	CASSFRAGLNTEAFF	TGTGCCAGCAGTTTTAGGGCAGGGTTGAACACTGAAGCTTTCTTT
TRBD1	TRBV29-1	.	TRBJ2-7	CSVEKTGQGTYEQYF	TGCAGCGTCGAAAAGACCGGACAGGGGACCTACGAGCAGTACTTC
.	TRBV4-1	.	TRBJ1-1	CASSQEGGMNTEAFF	TGCGCCAGCAGCCAGGAGGGCGGGATGAACACTGAAGCTTTCTTT
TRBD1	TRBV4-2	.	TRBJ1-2	CASAAVSGQGASEF	TGTGCCAGCGCCGCCGTTTCGGGACAGGGGGCTTCCGAGTTC
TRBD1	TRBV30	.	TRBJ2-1	CAWSSIRDSSYNEQFF	TGTGCCTGGAGTTCTATCCGGGACAGCAGTTACAATGAGCAGTTCTTC
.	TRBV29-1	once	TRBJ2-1	CSVDLLGSEQFF	TGCAGCGTTGATTTATTAGGCAGTGAGCAGTTCTTC
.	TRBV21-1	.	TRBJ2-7	CASSKGPTGGGEQYF	TGTGCCAGCAGCAAAGGCCCGACAGGGGGTGGGGAGCAGTACTTC
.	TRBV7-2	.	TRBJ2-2	CASSLDRTGELFF	TGTGCCAGCAGCTTAGATAGAACCGGGGAGCTGTTTTTT
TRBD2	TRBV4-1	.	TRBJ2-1	CASSQDSVAGDDNEQFF	TGCGCCAGCAGCCAAGATTCGGTCGCGGGGGACGACAATGAGCAGTTCTTC
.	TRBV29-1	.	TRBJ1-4	CSALVSPSEKLFF	TGCAGCGCCCTTGTCTCCCCCAGTGAAAAACTGTTTTTT
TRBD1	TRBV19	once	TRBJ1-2	CATRDRGNYGYTF	TGTGCCACCCGGGACAGGGGTAACTATGGCTACACCTTC
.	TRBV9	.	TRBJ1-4	CASGTNEKLFF	TGTGCCAGCGGGACTAATGAAAAACTGTTTTTT
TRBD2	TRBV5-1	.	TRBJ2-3	CASILSGGSDTQYF	TGCGCCAGCATCCTGAGCGGGGGGTCAGATACGCAGTATTTT
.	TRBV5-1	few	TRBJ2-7	CASSLGAGAYEQYF	TGCGCCAGCAGCTTGGGAGCAGGAGCCTACGAGCAGTACTTC
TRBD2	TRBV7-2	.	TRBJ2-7	CASSPGLADYEQYF	TGTGCCAGCAGCCCGGGACTAGCGGACTACGAGCAGTACTTC